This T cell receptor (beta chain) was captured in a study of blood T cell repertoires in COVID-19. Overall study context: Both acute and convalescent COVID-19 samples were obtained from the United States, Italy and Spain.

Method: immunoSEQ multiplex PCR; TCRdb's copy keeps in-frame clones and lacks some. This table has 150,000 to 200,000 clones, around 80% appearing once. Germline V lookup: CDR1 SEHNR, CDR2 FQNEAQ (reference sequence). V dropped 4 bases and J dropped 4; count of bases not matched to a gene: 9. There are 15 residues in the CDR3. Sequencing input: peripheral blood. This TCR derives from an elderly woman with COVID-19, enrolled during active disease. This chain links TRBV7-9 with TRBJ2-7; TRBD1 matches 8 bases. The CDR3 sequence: CASSSGQGRVYEQYF. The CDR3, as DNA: TGTGCCAGCAGCTCCGGACAGGGTAGGGTTTACGAGCAGTACTTC.